This T cell receptor beta chain derives from a study of T cell responses to AZD1222 COVID-19 vaccine. Study-wide points: Donors were largely white British and mainly female; clonal diversity was possibly underestimated. The study reported that nearly half of spike-specific TCRs target unmutated variant regions. CD4 TCRs linked to vaccination spanned spike, dominating at 160-218 and 743-854.

Regarding this clone: Its antigen is as yet unknown.

TCRdb's table, derived via immunoSEQ multiplex PCR, lists solely in-frame clones and lacks some. This table has about 83,000 clones, around 86% appearing once. Sequencing used peripheral blood, obtained on day 0 of AZD1222 vaccination. This clonotype was sampled from an adult in good health.

The CDR3 sequence is CASSLEGTSSLVQFF. CDR3 sequence (DNA): TGTGCCAGCAGCTTAGAGGGGACTAGCTCCTTAGTGCAGTTCTTC. The rearrangement joins TRBV7-3 to TRBJ2-1, with TRBD2 identical over 9 bases. CDR3 length: 15 residues. Germline assignment: CDR1 SGHTA and CDR2 FQGTGA. J was trimmed by 12 bases and V by 2 bases; bases with no gene match: 11.